These 24 T cell receptor beta chains originate from one sample sequenced in a study of T-cell memory formation after mild COVID-19. TCRdb reprocessed the 5' RACE reads with MiXCR, giving one entry per CDR3 protein. The sample lists around 300,000 distinct CDR3 sequences; approximately 19% were seen once. Sequenced: PBMCs or a T cell subset sorted from them (not recorded which). The source of these receptors is a man aged 18 to 29 who had mild COVID-19 (a few samples of this study predate the infection). Cell type and time point are not known.

A few counts support this clonotype. This chain links TRBV15 with TRBJ2-5; D call uncertain. This CDR3 has 15 residues. Germline values: CDR1 LNHNV, CDR2 YYDKDF (reference sequence). Trimming shortened V by 1 base and J by 1 base, and 10 bases separated the two germline ends. This CDR3 is CATSRVGNLQETQYF. In DNA form, the CDR3 reads TGTGCCACCAGCAGAGTTGGGAACCTCCAAGAGACCCAGTACTTC.

This clonotype came up a few times. The chain carries TRBV5-1 and TRBJ2-7; TRBD1 agrees at 8 bases. Trimming cost V 3 bases and J 1 base; bases outside gene matches: 6. The V gene's germline CDR1 is SGHRS and CDR2 YFSETQ. The CDR3 is made up of 15 amino acids. CDR3 coding DNA: TGCGCCAGCAGCTCCTCCGACAGGGGTTCCTACGAGCAGTACTTC. It is translated as CASSSSDRGSYEQYF.

This clonotype was counted only a few times. This chain uses TRBV4-1 with TRBJ2-2, with D maybe TRBD2 (6 bases). The germline CDR1 and CDR2 sequences are MGHRA and YSYEKL. The germline V and J ends were trimmed by 1 base and 2 bases, with 11 bases remaining between them. The CDR3 contains 16 residues. CDR3 sequence reads: CASSQAGTVNTGELFF. CDR3 nucleotides: TGCGCCAGCAGCCAAGCCGGGACTGTTAACACCGGGGAGCTGTTTTTT.

A few counts support this clonotype. DNA for the CDR3: TGCAGTGCTAGTGCCATCACAGGGGAGTGGAATGAGCAGTTCTTC. Encoded protein: CSASAITGEWNEQFF. The gene calls are TRBV20-1 and TRBJ2-1; TRBD1 matches 7 bases. Per the germline V gene, CDR1 is DFQATT and CDR2 is SNEGSKA (reference sequence). The CDR3 contains 15 residues. With 3 bases clipped from V and 7 bases from J, the junction kept 12 bases outside the gene matches.

V is TRBV27 and J is TRBJ2-7; D not certain. Trimming left V 4 bases short and J 3 bases short, with 4 bases between. The length of the CDR3 is 11 residues. Germline CDR1 and CDR2: MNHEY and SMNVEV (reference sequence). DNA of the CDR3: TGTGCCAGCAGTTCACGCTACGAGCAGTACGTC. Amino acid sequence: CASSSRYEQYV.

This chain uses TRBV7-2 with TRBJ1-3; possibly TRBD1 for D (5 bases). There are 14 residues in the CDR3. Germline lookup yields CDR1 SGHTA and CDR2 FQGNSA. The ends were cut back, 3 bases at V and 4 bases at J, with 10 bases in the middle. As DNA, the CDR3 is TGTGCCAGCAGCTTTCGGGGGTACGGAAACACCATATATTTT. Its protein product is CASSFRGYGNTIYF. The variable domain in full, with the rest retrieved from reference TRBV7-2 and TRBJ1-3, is GAGVSQSPSNKVTEKGKDVELRCDPISGHTALYWYRQSLGQGLEFLIYFQGNSAPDKSGLPSDRFSAERTGGSVSTLTIQRTQQEDSAVYLCASSFRGYGNTIYFGEGSWLTVV.

This rearrangement joins TRBV5-1 to TRBJ1-1; no reliable D call. V lost 1 base and J lost 5, with 18 bases in between. Germline CDR1 reads SGHRS; CDR2 reads YFSETQ. This CDR3 is built from 16 residues. CDR3: CASSLTGPAGRTEAFF. The CDR3 coding sequence is TGCGCCAGCAGCTTGACGGGTCCAGCCGGACGGACTGAAGCTTTCTTT.

This clonotype was observed a few times. The chain uses TRBV27 and TRBJ2-7; possibly TRBD2 for D (6 bases). Germline loops: CDR1 MNHEY, CDR2 SMNVEV (reference sequence). Deletions cut 6 bases from V and 0 bases from J, with 12 bases between. The CDR3 spans 14 residues. The DNA for the CDR3 is TGTGCCAGCAGGGTAGCGGCAAGCTCCTACGAGCAGTACTTC. Translation gives CASRVAASSYEQYF.

The chain uses TRBV5-1 and TRBJ2-1, with 10 bases that match TRBD2. This CDR3 is 15 amino acids long. The trim removed 1 base at V and 6 bases at J, leaving 4 bases unmatched. Germline V lookup: CDR1 SGHRS, CDR2 YFSETQ. CDR3 nucleotides: TGCGCCAGCAGCTTGACCGGGACTAGCGCCAATGAGCAGTTCTTC. Its translation: CASSLTGTSANEQFF.

This clonotype was counted at least ten times. The CDR3 nucleotides are TGCGCCAGCAGCCAAGATGGAACTAGCGGGGGGGAGGAGCAGTTCTTC. As protein: CASSQDGTSGGEEQFF. V gene TRBV4-1 combines with J gene TRBJ2-1, with 13 bases matching TRBD2. The CDR3 is 16 residues long. Germline CDR1 MGHRA, CDR2 YSYEKL. The junction had 6 bases not matched to a gene; V was cut back by 0 bases and J by 10 bases.

This clonotype has only a few counts. J is TRBJ2-1 and V is TRBV12-3 or TRBV12-4; tentative D call: TRBD2 (6 bases). This CDR3 has 13 residues. Trimming shortened V by 5 bases and J by 9 bases, and 14 bases separated the two germline ends. CDR3 sequence: CASSMTSFGEQFF. DNA for the CDR3: TGTGCCAGCAGTATGACTAGTTTCGGTGAGCAGTTCTTC.

This clonotype was counted between two and nine times. The gene calls are TRBV4-3 and TRBJ1-1; D is perhaps TRBD1 (5 bases). This CDR3 contains 14 residues. V lost 5 bases to trimming and J lost 3 bases, with 13 bases between them. Germline V gene lookup returns CDR1 LGHNA and CDR2 YSLEER. The CDR3 here is CASSSQGGHTEAFF. In DNA, the CDR3 is TGCGCCAGCAGCTCCCAGGGTGGGCACACTGAAGCTTTCTTT.

The J gene is TRBJ1-5, the V gene TRBV5-1, with D perhaps TRBD1 (6 bases). The CDR3 has 14 amino acids. Germline CDR1 is SGHRS and CDR2 is YFSETQ. V was clipped by 5 bases and J by 6 bases, with 15 bases between them. The CDR3, as DNA: TGCGCCAGCAGTTCGACAGGCGGGAGTCAGCCCCAGCATTTT. Amino acid sequence: CASSSTGGSQPQHF.

The chain recombines TRBV10-3 with TRBJ1-1; D call uncertain. CDR1 is ENHRY, CDR2 SYGVKD, per germline. The CDR3 consists of 14 residues. V was pared by 3 bases and J by 0 bases, with 8 bases between. CDR3 in DNA: TGTGCCATCAGTGATAGGAGGCTGAACACTGAAGCTTTCTTT. The encoded protein is CAISDRRLNTEAFF.

V and J are TRBV5-4 and TRBJ2-1; 9 positions agree with TRBD1. Germline loops: CDR1 SGHNT, CDR2 YYREEE (reference sequence). This CDR3 is built from 15 residues. With 3 bases clipped from V and 5 bases from J, the junction kept 6 bases outside the gene matches. The CDR3 is CASSSGDRANNEQFF. CDR3 coding DNA: TGTGCCAGCAGCTCGGGGGACAGGGCCAACAATGAGCAGTTCTTC.

V and J are TRBV7-9 and TRBJ1-1, with D perhaps TRBD1 (5 bases). The CDR3 sequence is 15 residues long. Germline V CDR1 and CDR2: SEHNR, FQNEAQ (reference sequence). The V end lost 0 bases, the J end lost 0 bases, and 8 bases lay between the germline ends. Written as DNA, the CDR3 is TGTGCCAGCAGCTTAGCGCCAGGGTTGAACACTGAAGCTTTCTTT. It is translated as CASSLAPGLNTEAFF.

This clonotype came up a few times. This chain links TRBV5-6 with TRBJ2-7; 7 nucleotides agree with TRBD1. Germline values: CDR1 SGHDT, CDR2 YYEEEE. The ends lost 7 bases at V and 1 base at J; junction bases unmatched: 5. The CDR3 runs to 13 residues. The CDR3 DNA sequence: TGTGCCAGCGAGAGGACAGGTTCCTACGAGCAGTACGTC. Protein product: CASERTGSYEQYV.

This clonotype turned up a few times. The CDR3 region is CASSRGTEQETQYF. In DNA form, the CDR3 reads TGTGCCAGCAGCCGGGGGACAGAGCAAGAGACCCAGTACTTC. This chain joins TRBV4-2 and TRBJ2-5; TRBD1 matches 7 bases. Per germline, CDR1 LGHNA and CDR2 YNFKEQ. V was pared by 4 bases and J by 2 bases, with 4 bases of the junction left unmatched. CDR3 length: 14 amino acids.

The chain is built from TRBV25-1 and TRBJ1-1, with unresolved D. The CDR3 has 15 amino acids. V was pared by 0 bases and J by 5 bases, with 13 bases between. CDR1 is MGHDK and CDR2 is SYGVNS in the germline V gene. CDR3 nucleotides: TGTGCCAGCAGTGAATACTCACTTCGGGGAACTGAAGCTTTCTTT. Translation gives CASSEYSLRGTEAFF.

The J gene is TRBJ2-5, the V gene TRBV4-3, with D possibly called TRBD1 or TRBD2 (5 bases each). Trimming pared 0 bases from V and 4 bases from J, leaving 12 bases between. Germline-derived CDR1 and CDR2 are LGHNA and YSLEER. CDR3 length: 15 amino acids. The CDR3 sequence: CASSQDGAGTETQYF. CDR3 nucleotides: TGCGCCAGCAGCCAAGATGGTGCAGGGACAGAGACCCAGTACTTC.

Note on this clonotype: An end of the junction differs from the germline gene, which may be a read error. The CDR3 here is CVSSFLPGTFKETQYF. Here the CDR3 DNA reads TGCGTCAGCAGCTTTCTGCCAGGGACATTCAAGGAGACCCAGTACTTC. The V call is TRBV5-1, the J call TRBJ2-5, with a tentative D call TRBD1 (6 bases). This CDR3 is built from 16 residues. Looked up from germline, CDR1 is SGHRS and CDR2 is YFSETQ.

This clonotype was detected only a few times. CDR3 amino acids: CASSTEGGMETQYF. The CDR3 nucleotides are TGTGCCAGCAGTACGGAGGGGGGTATGGAGACCCAGTACTTC. The chain employs TRBV6-2 or TRBV6-3 and TRBJ2-5; either TRBD1 or TRBD2 may supply D (6 bases each). The CDR3 runs 14 residues. Germline values: CDR1 MNHEY, CDR2 SVGEGT. With 5 bases removed from V and 5 bases from J, the gap between germline ends came to 15 bases.

The J gene is TRBJ2-5, the V gene TRBV9; D is uncertain. V lost 6 bases to trimming and J lost 2 bases, with 17 bases between them. This CDR3 comprises 15 residues. In germline, CDR1 is SGDLS, CDR2 YYNGEE. CDR3 sequence (DNA): TGTGCCAGCACTATCACCCCCAGTTTTCAAGAGACCCAGTACTTC. Its translation: CASTITPSFQETQYF.

The table lists this clonotype with a few counts. The J gene is TRBJ2-5, the V gene TRBV2; tentative D call: TRBD1 (6 bases). Trimming took 9 bases from V and 2 from J, leaving 13 bases between them. The length of the CDR3 is 13 residues. CDR1 and CDR2 (germline): SNHLY, FYNNEI. The CDR3 reads CASSRGEQETQYF. CDR3 DNA sequence: TGTGCCAGTAGCAGGGGCGAACAAGAGACCCAGTACTTC.